The source of this TCR beta chain is a study of blood T cell repertoires in COVID-19. Sequencing was performed with immunoSEQ multiplex PCR; in TCRdb, only in-frame clones are kept and a portion is missing. Of hundreds of thousands of clones in the sample, around 84% are singletons; the top ten hold around 1.6%. The sequence was collected from a woman aged 50 to 65 who had recovered from COVID-19. Specimen: PBMCs or T cells enriched from blood (not recorded which).

This CDR3 is CASSLEGQDSGNTIYF. Here the CDR3 DNA reads TGTGCCAGCAGCTTAGAGGGACAGGACTCTGGAAACACCATATATTTT. The chain carries TRBV7-6 and TRBJ1-3, with 8 bases that match TRBD1. J gave up 0 bases and V 1 base, and 2 bases lay outside the gene matches. CDR1 is SGHVS, CDR2 FNYEAQ, per germline. The CDR3 is 16 amino acids.